This T cell receptor (beta chain) was retrieved from a study of blood T cell repertoires in COVID-19. Whole-study context: Sites across the United States, Italy and Spain contributed samples from acute and convalescent COVID-19. The analysed material was cDNA or gDNA that came from T cells, B-cell-depleted T cells, or PBMCs.

The CDR3 contains 14 residues. Trimming removed 0 bases from V and 8 bases from J, with 13 bases in between. Germline CDR1 reads KGHSY; CDR2 reads FQNENV. Ages ranged from roughly 18 to 100 years, with residence in 24 US areas. Sequencing was performed with immunoSEQ multiplex PCR; in TCRdb, only in-frame clones are kept and a portion is missing. The data contain around 220,000 clones, around 84% of them seen just once; the ten biggest clones take up around 7.4%. Sequenced input: PBMCs or T cells enriched from blood (not recorded which). This clonotype originated in a woman aged 40 to 50 with acute COVID-19. The V and J genes are TRBV16 and TRBJ1-1; D not resolved. DNA of the CDR3: TGTGCCAGCAGCCAATCCCGCTTACAGATCGAAGCTTTCTTT. Its protein is CASSQSRLQIEAFF. Using reference TRBV16 and TRBJ1-1 for the parts outside the CDR3, the full variable domain is GEEVAQTPKHLVRGEGQKAKLYCAPIKGHSYVFWYQQVLKNEFKFLISFQNENVFDETGMPKERFSAKCLPNSPCSLEIQATKLEDSAVYFCASSQSRLQIEAFFGQGTRLTVV.